This is a list of T cell receptor beta chains from one sample in a study of control samples from healthy donors and cancer patients. Sequencing used immunoSEQ multiplex PCR; TCRdb keeps in-frame clones, though not all of them. This sample has 80,000 to 100,000 clones; approximately 86% occur once, and the top ten carry roughly 14%. The sample taken for sequencing was blood. The origin of the receptors is a man under 40 in good health. CDR3s include the opening cysteine and the closing phenylalanine or tryptophan. D genes are given only for firm matches. Only part of the rows carry a size: once, few, many, or a class if the clone is expanded.

few	TRBV9	NA	TRBJ2-1	CASSVEADSYNEQFF	TGTGCCAGCAGCGTAGAGGCGGACTCCTACAATGAGCAGTTCTTC
NA	TRBV4-1	NA	TRBJ1-3	CASSQVDSSGNTIYF	TGCGCCAGCAGCCAAGTTGACAGCTCTGGAAACACCATATATTTT
NA	TRBV5-5	TRBD2	TRBJ2-7	CASSAESGGLGGRYEQYF	TGTGCCAGCAGCGCCGAGTCGGGGGGGCTAGGGGGAAGATACGAGCAGTACTTC
NA	TRBV29-1	NA	TRBJ2-1	CSARREREQFF	TGCAGCGCCAGGAGAGAGCGGGAGCAGTTCTTC
NA	TRBV27	TRBD2	TRBJ2-3	CASPSRAGGRTDTQYF	TGTGCCAGCCCCTCCCGGGCGGGAGGGCGCACAGATACGCAGTATTTT
NA	TRBV7-9	NA	TRBJ1-1	CASSFGGQTEAFF	TGTGCCAGCAGCTTCGGAGGGCAAACTGAAGCTTTCTTT
NA	TRBV7-6	TRBD1	TRBJ2-1	CASSHGQGGANEQFF	TGTGCCAGCAGCCACGGACAGGGGGGAGCCAATGAGCAGTTCTTC
NA	TRBV3-1/TRBV3-2	NA	TRBJ1-4	CASSQLWLGGEKLFF	TGTGCCAGCAGCCAGCTATGGCTGGGAGGTGAAAAACTGTTTTTT
once	TRBV18	NA	TRBJ1-1	CASSPDGELEAFF	TGTGCCAGCTCACCGGATGGGGAACTTGAAGCTTTCTTT
NA	TRBV24-1	TRBD1	TRBJ2-5	CATSEFDRAQETQYF	TGTGCCACCAGTGAATTCGACAGGGCACAAGAGACCCAGTACTTC
NA	TRBV30	NA	TRBJ1-5	CAWSSGPRQPQHF	TGTGCCTGGAGTTCAGGCCCTAGGCAGCCCCAGCATTTT
NA	TRBV29-1	NA	TRBJ1-5	CSVADLSNQPQHF	TGCAGCGTCGCCGACCTTAGCAATCAGCCCCAGCATTTT
NA	TRBV18	TRBD1	TRBJ1-4	CASSQTGTAREKLFF	TGTGCCAGCTCACAAACGGGGACAGCCCGTGAAAAACTGTTTTTT
NA	TRBV28	TRBD1	TRBJ1-2	CASSLGQGDGYTF	TGTGCCAGCAGTTTGGGACAGGGAGACGGCTACACCTTC
NA	TRBV28	NA	TRBJ2-3	CASRGRWADTQYF	TGTGCCAGCAGGGGTCGGTGGGCAGATACGCAGTATTTT
NA	TRBV21-1	NA	TRBJ1-5	CASSTVNLSSCPQHF	TGTGCCAGCAGCACCGTCAACCTATCCAGCTGTCCCCAGCATTTT
NA	TRBV5-8	NA	TRBJ2-3	CASSLGALGGSTDTQYF	TGTGCCAGCAGCTTAGGGGCTCTCGGCGGGAGCACAGATACGCAGTATTTT
NA	TRBV10-3	TRBD2	TRBJ2-7	CAISEGTSGTYEQYF	TGTGCCATCAGTGAGGGGACTAGCGGAACCTACGAGCAGTACTTC
NA	TRBV7-2	NA	TRBJ1-2	CASSPGQGEVYGYTF	TGTGCCAGCAGCCCAGGTCAAGGGGAAGTTTATGGCTACACCTTC
NA	TRBV27	TRBD1	TRBJ1-1	CASSKRMSGTGGFTEAFF	TGTGCCAGCAGTAAGAGAATGTCCGGGACAGGGGGTTTCACTGAAGCTTTCTTT
few	TRBV29-1	NA	TRBJ1-1	CSVDRLNTEAFF	TGCAGCGTCGACAGACTGAACACTGAAGCTTTCTTT
NA	TRBV6-2/TRBV6-3	TRBD2	TRBJ2-1	CASSSLPGGSYEQFF	TGTGCCAGCAGTTCCCTACCGGGAGGGAGTTATGAGCAGTTCTTC
NA	TRBV14	NA	TRBJ2-1	CASSQDSPARRDEQFF	TGTGCCAGCAGCCAAGATTCCCCCGCCCGGCGAGATGAGCAGTTCTTC
NA	TRBV4-1	TRBD1	TRBJ1-1	CASSPGTGAFF	TGCGCCAGCAGCCCGGGGACAGGGGCTTTCTTT
NA	TRBV6-2/TRBV6-3	NA	TRBJ2-7	CASSRWFYEQYF	TGTGCCAGCAGCCGGTGGTTCTACGAGCAGTACTTC
many	TRBV29-1	TRBD1	TRBJ1-2	CSVGDENRGYGYTF	TGCAGCGTGGGGGACGAGAACAGGGGTTATGGCTACACCTTC
few	TRBV4-3	NA	TRBJ1-1	CASSQSFGRRRAEAFF	TGCGCCAGCAGCCAATCGTTCGGCCGTAGGAGGGCTGAAGCTTTCTTT
NA	TRBV18	NA	TRBJ1-4	CASSPPMGATNEKLFF	TGTGCCAGCTCACCACCCATGGGGGCTACTAATGAAAAACTGTTTTTT
few	TRBV19	TRBD2	TRBJ2-1	CASSSGLVVTDEQFF	TGTGCCAGTAGTTCCGGACTAGTCGTCACCGATGAGCAGTTCTTC
NA	TRBV15	NA	TRBJ2-7	CATSAGSAGLSSYEQYF	TGTGCCACCAGCGCAGGGTCCGCCGGACTAAGCTCCTACGAGCAGTACTTC
NA	TRBV6-5	TRBD2	TRBJ2-7	CASSWTSGYEQYF	TGTGCCAGCAGTTGGACTAGCGGCTACGAGCAGTACTTC
NA	TRBV19	TRBD2	TRBJ2-2	CASSIDHGRVAELFF	TGTGCCAGTAGTATAGATCACGGGAGGGTCGCGGAGCTGTTTTTT
NA	TRBV27	TRBD1	TRBJ2-7	CASRTGQGRREQYF	TGTGCCAGCCGCACGGGACAGGGACGTAGGGAGCAGTACTTC
NA	TRBV2	NA	TRBJ2-7	CASSESEGREQYF	TGTGCCAGCAGTGAATCTGAGGGGCGCGAGCAGTACTTC
NA	TRBV3-1/TRBV3-2	NA	TRBJ1-5	CASSQTGAYQPQHF	TGTGCCAGCAGCCAAACCGGGGCCTATCAGCCCCAGCATTTT
NA	TRBV6-2/TRBV6-3	NA	TRBJ2-7	CASSYSSEQYF	TGTGCCAGCAGTTACTCTTCCGAGCAGTACTTC
NA	TRBV7-3	NA	TRBJ2-7	CASSFRLGGEQYF	TGTGCCAGCAGCTTCCGGCTCGGCGGCGAGCAGTACTTC